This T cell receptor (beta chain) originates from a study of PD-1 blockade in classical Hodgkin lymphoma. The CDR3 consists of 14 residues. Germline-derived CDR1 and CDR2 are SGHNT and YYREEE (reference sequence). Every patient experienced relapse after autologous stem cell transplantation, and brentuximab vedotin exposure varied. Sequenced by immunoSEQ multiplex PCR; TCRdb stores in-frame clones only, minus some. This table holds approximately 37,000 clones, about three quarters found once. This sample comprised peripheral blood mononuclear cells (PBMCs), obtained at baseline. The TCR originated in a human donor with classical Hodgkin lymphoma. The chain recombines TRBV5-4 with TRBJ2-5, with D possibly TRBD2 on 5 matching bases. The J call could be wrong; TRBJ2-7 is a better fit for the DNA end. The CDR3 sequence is CASSLEGSSYEQYF. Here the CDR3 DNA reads TGTGCCAGCAGCTTGGAAGGGAGCTCCTACGAGCAGTACTTC.